This record covers a single T cell receptor beta chain. This clonotype was observed a few times. Its specific antigen is unknown. Base qualities were left out, and no much larger clone turns up one base away. Reading from cysteine to phenylalanine, the CDR3 counts 14 amino acids. Only the CDR3 DNA is retained, 42 bases long and in frame from the first base. According to the germline V gene, CDR1 reads KGHSH and CDR2 reads LQKENI. V is reduced by 5 bases and J by 5 bases, leaving a spacing of 15 bases between them. Library preparation used RT-PCR. The instrument was a NextSeq 550. Through fastp at Q25 and MiXCR, TCRdb rebuilt clones from the public reads, retaining in-frame beta chains. Rows merge per CDR3 protein into single entries with the most common DNA and genes. The table for this sample lists about 960,000 distinct CDR3 sequences; under 20% of them were counted only once. The ten largest clones represent 5% to 6.5% of the sample.

The source of the sample is a study of patients and donors after allogeneic stem cell transplantation (dated by TCRdb to about 2020). The sequence is built from TRBV18 and TRBJ1-1; tentative D gene TRBD1, with 6 bases matching. The sequence was obtained from a human donor who was either an allogeneic HSCT recipient or a stem cell or donor lymphocyte infusion donor (not recorded which). It is not recorded whose cells these are; they may come from a transplant donor. The sequencing input was blood, either unsorted or a sorted T cell fraction (not recorded which). The DNA reads TGTGCCAGCTCAGGGACACTACAGGATACTGAAGCTTTCTTT. This yields the protein CASSGTLQDTEAFF.